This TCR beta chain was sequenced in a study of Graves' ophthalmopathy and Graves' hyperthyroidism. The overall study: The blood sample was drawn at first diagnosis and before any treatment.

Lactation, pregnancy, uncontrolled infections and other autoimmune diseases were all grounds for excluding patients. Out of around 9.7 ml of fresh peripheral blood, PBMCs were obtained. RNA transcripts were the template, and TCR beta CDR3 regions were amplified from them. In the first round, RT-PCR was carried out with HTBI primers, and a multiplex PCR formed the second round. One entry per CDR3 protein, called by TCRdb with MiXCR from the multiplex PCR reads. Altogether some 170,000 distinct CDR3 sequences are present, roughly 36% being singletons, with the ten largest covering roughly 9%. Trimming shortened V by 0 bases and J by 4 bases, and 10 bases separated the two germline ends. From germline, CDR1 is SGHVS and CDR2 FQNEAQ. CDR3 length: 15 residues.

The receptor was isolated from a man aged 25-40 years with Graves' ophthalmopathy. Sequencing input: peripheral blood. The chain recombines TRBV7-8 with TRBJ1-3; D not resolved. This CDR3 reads CASSLATRFGNTIYF. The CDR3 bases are TGTGCCAGCAGCTTAGCCACCCGCTTCGGAAACACCATATATTTT.